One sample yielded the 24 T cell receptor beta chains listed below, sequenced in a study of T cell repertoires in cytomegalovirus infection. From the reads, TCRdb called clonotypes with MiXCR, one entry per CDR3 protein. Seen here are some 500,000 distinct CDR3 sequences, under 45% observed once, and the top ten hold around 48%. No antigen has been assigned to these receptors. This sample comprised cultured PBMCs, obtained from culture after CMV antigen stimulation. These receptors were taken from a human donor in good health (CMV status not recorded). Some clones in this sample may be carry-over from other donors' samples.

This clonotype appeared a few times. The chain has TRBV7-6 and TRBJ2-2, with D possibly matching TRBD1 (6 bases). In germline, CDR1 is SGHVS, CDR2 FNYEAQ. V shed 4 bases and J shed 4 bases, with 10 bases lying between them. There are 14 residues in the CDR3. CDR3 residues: CASSSNRATGELFF. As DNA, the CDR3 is TGTGCCAGCAGCTCCAACAGGGCCACCGGGGAGCTGTTTTTT.

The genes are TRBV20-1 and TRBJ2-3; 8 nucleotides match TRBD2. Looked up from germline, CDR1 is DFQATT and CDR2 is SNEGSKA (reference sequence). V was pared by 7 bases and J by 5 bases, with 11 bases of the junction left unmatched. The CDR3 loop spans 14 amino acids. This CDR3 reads CSVNGGAVQDTQYF. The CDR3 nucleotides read TGCAGTGTCAACGGGGGGGCCGTTCAAGATACGCAGTATTTT.

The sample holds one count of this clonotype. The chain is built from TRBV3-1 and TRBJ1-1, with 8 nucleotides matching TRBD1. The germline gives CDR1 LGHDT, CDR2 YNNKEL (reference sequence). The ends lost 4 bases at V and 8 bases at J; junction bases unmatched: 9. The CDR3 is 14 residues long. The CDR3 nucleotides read TGTGCCAGCAGCCTACAGGGGGTCAGATGGGAAGCTTTCTTT. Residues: CASSLQGVRWEAFF.

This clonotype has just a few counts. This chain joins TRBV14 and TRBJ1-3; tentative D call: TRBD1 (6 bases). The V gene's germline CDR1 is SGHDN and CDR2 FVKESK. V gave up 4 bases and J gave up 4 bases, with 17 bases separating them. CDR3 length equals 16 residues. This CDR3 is CASSPLGHPLGNTIYF. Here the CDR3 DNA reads TGTGCCAGCAGCCCCTTGGGACACCCCTTGGGAAACACCATATATTTT.

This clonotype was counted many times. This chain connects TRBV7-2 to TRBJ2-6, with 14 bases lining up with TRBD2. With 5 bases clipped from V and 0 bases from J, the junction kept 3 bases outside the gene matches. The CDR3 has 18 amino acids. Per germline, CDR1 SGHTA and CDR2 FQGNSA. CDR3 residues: CASSGTSGGLSGANVLTF. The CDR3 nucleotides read TGTGCCAGCAGCGGGACTAGCGGGGGCCTCTCTGGGGCCAACGTCCTGACTTTC.

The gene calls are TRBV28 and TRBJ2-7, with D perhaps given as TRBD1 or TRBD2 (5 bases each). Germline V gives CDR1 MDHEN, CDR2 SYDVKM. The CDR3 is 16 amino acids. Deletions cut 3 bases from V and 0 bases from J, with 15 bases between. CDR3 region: CASSFRGVDPSYEQYF. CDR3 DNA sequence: TGTGCCAGCAGTTTTCGAGGGGTGGACCCCTCCTACGAGCAGTACTTC.

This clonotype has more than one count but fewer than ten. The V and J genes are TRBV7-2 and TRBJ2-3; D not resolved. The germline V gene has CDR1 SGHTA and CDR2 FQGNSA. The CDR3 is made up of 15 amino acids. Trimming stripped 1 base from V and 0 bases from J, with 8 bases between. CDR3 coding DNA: TGTGCCAGCAGCTTAGGGGTTCGTAGCACAGATACGCAGTATTTT. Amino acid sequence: CASSLGVRSTDTQYF. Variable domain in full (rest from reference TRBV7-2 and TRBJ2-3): GAGVSQSPSNKVTEKGKDVELRCDPISGHTALYWYRQSLGQGLEFLIYFQGNSAPDKSGLPSDRFSAERTGGSVSTLTIQRTQQEDSAVYLCASSLGVRSTDTQYFGPGTRLTVL.

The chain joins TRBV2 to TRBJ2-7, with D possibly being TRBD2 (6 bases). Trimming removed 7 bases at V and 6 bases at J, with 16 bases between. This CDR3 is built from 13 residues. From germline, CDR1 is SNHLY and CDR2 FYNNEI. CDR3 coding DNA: TGTGCCAGCACTACGGGACTGCGCGGCGAGCAGTACTTC. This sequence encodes CASTTGLRGEQYF.

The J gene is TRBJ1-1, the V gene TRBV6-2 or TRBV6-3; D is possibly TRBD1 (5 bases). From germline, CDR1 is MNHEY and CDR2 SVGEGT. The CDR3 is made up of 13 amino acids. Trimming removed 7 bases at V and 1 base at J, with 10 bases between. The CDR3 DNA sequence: TGTGCCAGCACCCTGGACACGAACACTGAAGCTTTCTTT. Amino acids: CASTLDTNTEAFF.

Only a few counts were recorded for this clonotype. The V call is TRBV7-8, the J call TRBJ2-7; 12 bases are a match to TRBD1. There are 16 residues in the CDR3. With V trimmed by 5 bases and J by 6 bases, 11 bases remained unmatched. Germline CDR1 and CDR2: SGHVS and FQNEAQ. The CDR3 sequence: CASSPRPGQGAFEQYF. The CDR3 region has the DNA TGTGCCAGCAGCCCACGCCCGGGACAGGGGGCTTTCGAGCAGTACTTC.

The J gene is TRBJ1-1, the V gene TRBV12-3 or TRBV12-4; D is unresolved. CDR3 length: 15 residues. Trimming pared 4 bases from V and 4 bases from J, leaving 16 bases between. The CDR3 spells CASSSSSPRSTEAFF. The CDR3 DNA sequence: TGTGCCAGCAGTTCCTCTTCGCCCCGAAGCACTGAAGCTTTCTTT.

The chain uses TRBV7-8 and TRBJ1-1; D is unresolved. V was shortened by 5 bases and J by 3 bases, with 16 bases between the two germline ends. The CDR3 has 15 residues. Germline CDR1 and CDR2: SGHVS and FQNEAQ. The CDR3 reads CASSLEGTVHTEAFF. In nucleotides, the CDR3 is TGTGCCAGCAGCCTAGAGGGAACGGTACACACTGAAGCTTTCTTT.

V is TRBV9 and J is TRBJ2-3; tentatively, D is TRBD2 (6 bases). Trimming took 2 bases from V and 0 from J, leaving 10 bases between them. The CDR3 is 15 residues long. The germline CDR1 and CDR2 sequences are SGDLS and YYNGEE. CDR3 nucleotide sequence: TGTGCCAGCAGCGTCCGCGGGACCAGCACAGATACGCAGTATTTT. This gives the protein CASSVRGTSTDTQYF. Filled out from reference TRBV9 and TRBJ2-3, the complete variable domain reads DSGVTQTPKHLITATGQRVTLRCSPRSGDLSVYWYQQSLDQGLQFLIQYYNGEERAKGNILERFSAQQFPDLHSELNLSSLELGDSALYFCASSVRGTSTDTQYFGPGTRLTVL.

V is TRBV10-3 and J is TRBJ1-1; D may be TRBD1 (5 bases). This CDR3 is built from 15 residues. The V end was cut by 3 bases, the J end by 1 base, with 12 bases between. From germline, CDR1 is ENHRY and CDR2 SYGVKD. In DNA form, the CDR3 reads TGTGCCATCAGTGACCCAGGGAGGGGGAACACTGAAGCTTTCTTT. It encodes CAISDPGRGNTEAFF.

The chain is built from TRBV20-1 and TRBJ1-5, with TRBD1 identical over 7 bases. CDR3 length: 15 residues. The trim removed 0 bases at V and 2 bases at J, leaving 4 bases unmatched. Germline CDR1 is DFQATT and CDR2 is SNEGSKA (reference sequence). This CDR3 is CSARDGGTGNQPQHF. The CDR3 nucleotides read TGCAGTGCTAGAGATGGTGGGACAGGCAATCAGCCCCAGCATTTT.

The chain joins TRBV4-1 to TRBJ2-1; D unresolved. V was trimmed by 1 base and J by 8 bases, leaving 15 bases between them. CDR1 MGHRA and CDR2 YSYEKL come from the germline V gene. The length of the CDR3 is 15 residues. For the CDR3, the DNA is TGCGCCAGCAGCCAAGTTGGTTCTGTTTCAGATGAGCAGTTCTTC. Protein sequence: CASSQVGSVSDEQFF.

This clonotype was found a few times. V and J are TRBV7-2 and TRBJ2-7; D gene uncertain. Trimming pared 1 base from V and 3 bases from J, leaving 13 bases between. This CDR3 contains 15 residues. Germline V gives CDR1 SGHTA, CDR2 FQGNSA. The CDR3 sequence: CASSLVGARDYEQYF. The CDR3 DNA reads TGTGCCAGCAGCTTAGTTGGTGCCCGAGACTACGAGCAGTACTTC. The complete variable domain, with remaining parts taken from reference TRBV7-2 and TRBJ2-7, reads GAGVSQSPSNKVTEKGKDVELRCDPISGHTALYWYRQSLGQGLEFLIYFQGNSAPDKSGLPSDRFSAERTGGSVSTLTIQRTQQEDSAVYLCASSLVGARDYEQYFGPGTRLTVT.

The CDR3 DNA is TGTGCCAGCAGCCCTGCGCCGGGCCAAGAGACCCAGTACTTC. This encodes CASSPAPGQETQYF. The chain has TRBV7-6 and TRBJ2-5; D not resolved. The CDR3 is 14 amino acids. CDR1 is SGHVS and CDR2 is FNYEAQ in the germline V gene. V was cut by 5 bases and J by 1 base, with 11 bases left in between.

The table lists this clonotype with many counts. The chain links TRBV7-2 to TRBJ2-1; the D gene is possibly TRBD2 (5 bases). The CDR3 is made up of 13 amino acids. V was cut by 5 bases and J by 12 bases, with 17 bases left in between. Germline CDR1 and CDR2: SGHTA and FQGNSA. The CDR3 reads CASSLPVGGPQFF. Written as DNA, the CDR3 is TGTGCCAGCAGCCTACCGGTGGGCGGGCCGCAGTTCTTC.

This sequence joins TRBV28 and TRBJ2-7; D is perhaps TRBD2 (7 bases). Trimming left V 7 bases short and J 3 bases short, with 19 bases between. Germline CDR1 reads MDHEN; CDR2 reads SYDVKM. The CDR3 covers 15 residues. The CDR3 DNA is TGTGCCAGCACCGGCGGGGGCCCGATGGTCTACGAGCAGTACTTC. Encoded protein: CASTGGGPMVYEQYF.

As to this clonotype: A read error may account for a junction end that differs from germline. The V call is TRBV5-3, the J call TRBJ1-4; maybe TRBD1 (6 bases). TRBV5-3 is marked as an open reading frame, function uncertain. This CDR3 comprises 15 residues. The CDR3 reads CASSLSTGSNEKLFF. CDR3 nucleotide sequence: TGTGCCAGCAGCTTGTCTACAGGGAGTAATGAAAAACTGTTTTTT.

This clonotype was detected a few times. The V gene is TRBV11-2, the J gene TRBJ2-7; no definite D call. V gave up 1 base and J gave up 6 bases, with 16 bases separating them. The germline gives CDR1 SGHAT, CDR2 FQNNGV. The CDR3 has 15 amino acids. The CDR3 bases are TGTGCCAGCAGCTTAGGTTCGTACGTGGCAGGCGAGCAGTACTTC. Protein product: CASSLGSYVAGEQYF.

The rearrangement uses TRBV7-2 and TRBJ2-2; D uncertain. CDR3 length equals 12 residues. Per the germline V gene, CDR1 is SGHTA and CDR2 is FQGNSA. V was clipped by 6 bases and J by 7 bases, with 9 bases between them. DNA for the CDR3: TGTGCCAGCAGTACCGATTTCGGGGAGCTGTTTTTT. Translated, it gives CASSTDFGELFF.

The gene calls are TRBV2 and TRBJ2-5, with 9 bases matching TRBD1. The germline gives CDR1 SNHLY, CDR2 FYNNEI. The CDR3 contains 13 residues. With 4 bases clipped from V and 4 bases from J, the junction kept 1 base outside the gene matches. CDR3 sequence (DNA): TGTGCCAGCAGTGTACAGGGGGCAGAGACCCAGTACTTC. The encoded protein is CASSVQGAETQYF.